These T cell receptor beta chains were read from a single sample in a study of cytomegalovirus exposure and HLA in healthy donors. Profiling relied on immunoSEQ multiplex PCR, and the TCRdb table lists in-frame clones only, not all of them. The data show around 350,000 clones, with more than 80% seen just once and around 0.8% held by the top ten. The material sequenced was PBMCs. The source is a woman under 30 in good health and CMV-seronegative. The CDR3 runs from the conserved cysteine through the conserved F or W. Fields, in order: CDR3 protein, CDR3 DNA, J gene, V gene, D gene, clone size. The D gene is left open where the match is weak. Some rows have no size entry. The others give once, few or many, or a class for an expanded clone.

CDR3: CASSANRDRDADTQYF
DNA: TGTGCCAGCAGCGCGAACCGGGACAGGGATGCAGATACGCAGTATTTT
J: TRBJ2-3
V: TRBV9
D: TRBD1
size: NA

CDR3: CASRDYHGEEYF
DNA: TGTGCCAGCAGGGATTACCATGGGGAGGAGTACTTC
J: TRBJ2-7
V: TRBV2
D: NA
size: few

CDR3: CASSLTDLDEQFF
DNA: TGTGCCAGCAGCCTAACAGATCTCGATGAGCAGTTCTTC
J: TRBJ2-1
V: TRBV28
D: NA
size: NA

CDR3: CASSPGTGLLGNIQYF
DNA: TGCGCCAGCAGCCCTGGGACGGGACTTCTGGGGAACATTCAGTACTTC
J: TRBJ2-4
V: TRBV5-1
D: NA
size: NA

CDR3: CASTLTGTGNTEAFF
DNA: TGTGCCAGCACTCTAACCGGGACAGGGAACACTGAAGCTTTCTTT
J: TRBJ1-1
V: TRBV6-5
D: TRBD1
size: NA

CDR3: CASSLIKAAGLSYEQYF
DNA: TGTGCCAGCAGCTTAATTAAGGCTGCGGGACTCTCTTACGAGCAGTACTTC
J: TRBJ2-7
V: TRBV7-8
D: NA
size: NA

CDR3: CASSLRRRGGTEAFF
DNA: TGTGCCAGCAGTTTACGCCGACGGGGGGGGACTGAAGCTTTCTTT
J: TRBJ1-1
V: TRBV27
D: NA
size: NA

CDR3: CASSPPTSGSYNEQFF
DNA: TGTGCCAGCAGCCCACCGACTAGCGGCTCCTACAATGAGCAGTTCTTC
J: TRBJ2-1
V: TRBV13
D: TRBD2
size: NA

CDR3: CASSPGTPLSTDTQYF
DNA: TGTGCCAGCAGTCCCGGGACTCCTCTTAGCACAGATACGCAGTATTTT
J: TRBJ2-3
V: TRBV27
D: NA
size: NA

CDR3: CASKALYEQYF
DNA: TGTGCCAGCAAAGCGCTCTACGAGCAGTACTTC
J: TRBJ2-7
V: TRBV28
D: NA
size: NA

CDR3: CASSPPDRGQYF
DNA: TGTGCCAGCAGCCCACCGGATAGGGGGCAGTACTTC
J: TRBJ2-7
V: TRBV7-2
D: NA
size: NA

CDR3: CASSQPGTAYGYTF
DNA: TGTGCCAGCAGCCAGCCCGGGACAGCATATGGCTACACCTTC
J: TRBJ1-2
V: TRBV5-4
D: TRBD1
size: NA

CDR3: CASTAAGVPTDTQYF
DNA: TGTGCCAGCACCGCTGCGGGGGTCCCCACAGATACGCAGTATTTT
J: TRBJ2-3
V: TRBV5-6
D: TRBD2
size: NA

CDR3: CASSLEWRRAYEQYF
DNA: TGTGCCAGCAGTTTAGAATGGCGGAGGGCCTACGAGCAGTACTTC
J: TRBJ2-7
V: TRBV27
D: NA
size: NA

CDR3: CASSPLPSPGELFF
DNA: TGTGCCAGCTCACCACTCCCTTCCCCCGGGGAGCTGTTTTTT
J: TRBJ2-2
V: TRBV18
D: NA
size: NA

CDR3: CASSPGRVAYGYTF
DNA: TGTGCCAGCAGTCCGGGCAGGGTCGCCTATGGCTACACCTTC
J: TRBJ1-2
V: TRBV6-5
D: NA
size: few

CDR3: CASSVAGGLSGELFF
DNA: TGTGCCAGCAGTGTAGCGGGAGGGCTCTCCGGGGAGCTGTTTTTT
J: TRBJ2-2
V: TRBV28
D: TRBD2
size: NA

CDR3: CASTYSRFTEAFF
DNA: TGTGCCAGCACCTACAGCCGGTTCACTGAAGCTTTCTTT
J: TRBJ1-1
V: TRBV2
D: NA
size: NA

CDR3: CASSPTGETYEQYF
DNA: TGCGCCAGCAGCCCGACAGGAGAGACCTACGAGCAGTACTTC
J: TRBJ2-7
V: TRBV10-1
D: NA
size: NA

CDR3: CASSGQGAEKLFF
DNA: TGTGCCAGCAGCGGACAGGGGGCTGAAAAACTGTTTTTT
J: TRBJ1-4
V: TRBV27
D: TRBD1
size: NA

CDR3: CASSSGTGGDNYGYTF
DNA: TGTGCCAGCAGTTCCGGGACAGGGGGGGATAACTATGGCTACACCTTC
J: TRBJ1-2
V: TRBV2
D: TRBD1
size: NA

CDR3: CASSPRQGAFAGYTF
DNA: TGTGCCAGCAGTCCTCGACAGGGGGCCTTCGCTGGCTACACCTTC
J: TRBJ1-2
V: TRBV27
D: TRBD1
size: NA

CDR3: CASSQDRGGFGSYNSPLHF
DNA: TGCGCCAGCAGCCAAGATCGAGGGGGCTTTGGGTCCTATAATTCACCCCTCCACTTT
J: TRBJ1-6
V: TRBV4-1
D: TRBD1
size: NA

CDR3: CASSERGSYEQYF
DNA: TGCGCCAGCAGTGAGCGGGGTAGCTACGAGCAGTACTTC
J: TRBJ2-7
V: TRBV10-1
D: NA
size: NA

CDR3: CASSPPGAEGKYNEQFF
DNA: TGTGCCAGCTCACCACCGGGGGCCGAGGGCAAATACAATGAGCAGTTCTTC
J: TRBJ2-1
V: TRBV18
D: NA
size: NA

CDR3: CSVEVPPRNPLNEQFF
DNA: TGCAGCGTTGAAGTCCCCCCCAGGAACCCTCTCAATGAGCAGTTCTTC
J: TRBJ2-1
V: TRBV29-1
D: NA
size: NA

CDR3: CASSLSGDFTDTQYF
DNA: TGTGCCAGCAGTTTATCGGGAGACTTCACAGATACGCAGTATTTT
J: TRBJ2-3
V: TRBV27
D: NA
size: NA

CDR3: CASSLDSRDRGRSQPQHF
DNA: TGTGCCAGCAGCTTGGATTCCCGAGACAGGGGAAGGAGTCAGCCCCAGCATTTT
J: TRBJ1-5
V: TRBV5-8
D: TRBD1
size: NA

CDR3: CASSGPGQGYGYTF
DNA: TGTGCCAGCAGTGGTCCGGGACAGGGGTATGGCTACACCTTC
J: TRBJ1-2
V: TRBV6-5
D: TRBD1
size: NA

CDR3: CASSFQSKLHLTGSGTEAFF
DNA: TGCGCCAGCAGCTTCCAGTCCAAACTTCACTTAACAGGGTCAGGCACTGAAGCTTTCTTT
J: TRBJ1-1
V: TRBV5-1
D: NA
size: NA

CDR3: CASSQDRKKNEKLFF
DNA: TGTGCCAGCAGCCAGGACAGAAAAAAAAATGAAAAACTGTTTTTT
J: TRBJ1-4
V: TRBV2
D: NA
size: NA

CDR3: CASSWPTDGPQETQYF
DNA: TGTGCCAGCAGTTGGCCTACTGATGGGCCACAAGAGACCCAGTACTTC
J: TRBJ2-5
V: TRBV2
D: NA
size: NA

CDR3: CAISESAEKSYEQYF
DNA: TGTGCCATCAGTGAATCGGCGGAAAAAAGCTACGAGCAGTACTTC
J: TRBJ2-7
V: TRBV10-3
D: NA
size: NA

CDR3: CASRNFSSGANVLTF
DNA: TGTGCCAGCAGGAACTTTAGCTCTGGGGCCAACGTCCTGACTTTC
J: TRBJ2-6
V: TRBV27
D: NA
size: NA

CDR3: CASSSPPGGNTGELFF
DNA: TGTGCCAGCAGCTCGCCGCCGGGGGGGAACACCGGGGAGCTGTTTTTT
J: TRBJ2-2
V: TRBV9
D: TRBD2
size: once

CDR3: CASSFGGGRVEAFF
DNA: TGTGCCAGCAGTTTTGGGGGGGGGCGGGTTGAAGCTTTCTTT
J: TRBJ1-1
V: TRBV27
D: NA
size: NA

CDR3: CASSHAAGVAGNTIYF
DNA: TGCGCCAGCAGCCACGCCGCCGGGGTGGCTGGAAACACCATATATTTT
J: TRBJ1-3
V: TRBV5-1
D: NA
size: NA

CDR3: CASSRDRMQPQHF
DNA: TGTGCCAGCAGTAGGGACAGAATGCAGCCCCAGCATTTT
J: TRBJ1-5
V: TRBV27
D: TRBD1
size: NA

CDR3: CAWYSKFRGQGSNYGYTF
DNA: TGTGCCTGGTATTCTAAGTTTCGGGGACAGGGTTCTAACTATGGCTACACCTTC
J: TRBJ1-2
V: TRBV30
D: TRBD1
size: NA

CDR3: CASSLGGPGNQPQHF
DNA: TGTGCCAGCAGTTTGGGGGGACCTGGCAATCAGCCCCAGCATTTT
J: TRBJ1-5
V: TRBV28
D: NA
size: few

CDR3: CATSRTAVQETQYF
DNA: TGTGCCACCAGTAGAACCGCGGTCCAAGAGACCCAGTACTTC
J: TRBJ2-5
V: TRBV15
D: NA
size: NA

CDR3: CASSRGQGFYEQYF
DNA: TGTGCCAGCAGCCGTGGACAGGGGTTCTACGAGCAGTACTTC
J: TRBJ2-7
V: TRBV5-6
D: TRBD1
size: once

CDR3: CASSAQGPANYGYTF
DNA: TGTGCCAGTAGCGCACAGGGCCCTGCTAACTATGGCTACACCTTC
J: TRBJ1-2
V: TRBV19
D: NA
size: NA

CDR3: CASRPTWGPYNEQFF
DNA: TGTGCCAGCAGGCCTACCTGGGGGCCCTACAATGAGCAGTTCTTC
J: TRBJ2-1
V: TRBV27
D: NA
size: NA

CDR3: CASSDRLAETFQETQYF
DNA: TGTGCCAGCAGTGACAGGCTAGCGGAGACCTTCCAAGAGACCCAGTACTTC
J: TRBJ2-5
V: TRBV6-4
D: TRBD2
size: NA

CDR3: CASSWKRYTDTQYF
DNA: TGTGCCAGCAGTTGGAAGCGGTACACAGATACGCAGTATTTT
J: TRBJ2-3
V: TRBV27
D: NA
size: NA

CDR3: CASRDSGTGGSPLHF
DNA: TGTGCCAGCAGGGACTCCGGGACAGGGGGATCACCCCTCCACTTT
J: TRBJ1-6
V: TRBV6-1
D: TRBD1
size: NA

CDR3: CASSSGTSGTPYEQYF
DNA: TGTGCCAGCAGTTCGGGGACTAGCGGGACTCCCTACGAGCAGTACTTC
J: TRBJ2-7
V: TRBV6-5
D: TRBD2
size: NA

CDR3: CASMMGTSRPQYF
DNA: TGTGCCAGCATGATGGGGACTAGCCGGCCCCAGTACTTC
J: TRBJ2-5
V: TRBV28
D: TRBD2
size: once

CDR3: CASSTPWGTGYEKLFF
DNA: TGTGCCAGTAGTACTCCTTGGGGGACAGGGTATGAAAAACTGTTTTTT
J: TRBJ1-4
V: TRBV19
D: TRBD1
size: NA

CDR3: CASSLAVQLAGGETQYF
DNA: TGCGCCAGCAGCTTGGCGGTTCAGCTAGCCGGGGGAGAGACCCAGTACTTC
J: TRBJ2-5
V: TRBV5-1
D: NA
size: NA

CDR3: CATKDRGPFGYTF
DNA: TGTGCCACAAAGGACAGGGGGCCATTCGGCTACACCTTC
J: TRBJ1-2
V: TRBV19
D: TRBD1
size: NA